This is a list of T cell receptor beta chains from one sample in a study of blood T cell repertoires in COVID-19. The repertoire was sequenced with immunoSEQ multiplex PCR; TCRdb's copy has only in-frame clones and lacks some. The repertoire has approximately 280,000 clones, about nine tenths of them found once; the top ten carry roughly 2.2%. The sample was peripheral blood. These receptor sequences come from a man aged 50 to 59 with acute or convalescent COVID-19. Both conserved end residues are part of each CDR3. The order of the fields is V gene, D gene, clone size, J gene, CDR3 DNA, CDR3 protein. The D gene is left open where the match is weak. Only some rows state a clone size, as once, few, many or a class for expanded clones.

>TRBV5-4|TRBD1|NA|TRBJ1-1
TGTGCCAGCAGCCCCCGAGACAGGGGTAGGACTGAAGCTTTCTTT
CASSPRDRGRTEAFF
>TRBV5-1|TRBD1|few|TRBJ2-7
TGCGCCAGCAGCTGGGGGGACAGGGGAGGAGACGAGCAGTACTTC
CASSWGDRGGDEQYF
>TRBV30|NA|NA|TRBJ2-5
TGTGCCTGGAGTGTGGGTCAGGGAGGTTCACGGGAGACCCAGTACTTC
CAWSVGQGGSRETQYF
>TRBV3-1/TRBV3-2|NA|NA|TRBJ1-2
TGTGCCAGCAGCCAAGATCAAGCCCGAGGCTATGGCTACACCTTC
CASSQDQARGYGYTF
>TRBV4-1|NA|few|TRBJ1-6
TGCGCCAGCAGCCAAGAGGCTAATTCACCCCTCCACTTT
CASSQEANSPLHF
>TRBV12-2|NA|NA|TRBJ1-1
TGTGCAAGTCGCTCGGGGACAGGGAGAACTGAAGCTTTCTTT
CASRSGTGRTEAFF
>TRBV19|NA|NA|TRBJ1-5
TGTGCCAGTAGCTCCATCGAGGCGCTAAATCAGCCCCAGCATTTT
CASSSIEALNQPQHF
>TRBV7-2|TRBD1|NA|TRBJ2-7
TGTGCCAGCAGCTCCCAGGGACAGGGCGACGAGCAGTACTTC
CASSSQGQGDEQYF
>TRBV19|NA|NA|TRBJ2-5
TGTGCCACCCGAGACCGACACAGCCAAGAGACCCAGTACTTC
CATRDRHSQETQYF
>TRBV11-3|TRBD2|NA|TRBJ2-7
TGTGCCAGCAGCTCCGGGGGGTCCTTTCCACAGTACTTC
CASSSGGSFPQYF
>TRBV7-9|NA|NA|TRBJ2-6
TGTGCCAGCAGCTTAAGTAACACCAGCTCTGGGGCCAACGTCCTGACTTTC
CASSLSNTSSGANVLTF
>TRBV19|TRBD1|NA|TRBJ1-2
TGTGCCAGTAGTATTTTGGACAGGGACAACTATGGCTACACCTTC
CASSILDRDNYGYTF
>TRBV19|TRBD1|NA|TRBJ1-2
TGTGCCAGCCTGGACAGGGGCACGGGCTATGGCTACACCTTC
CASLDRGTGYGYTF
>TRBV4-1|NA|NA|TRBJ2-7
TGCGCCAGCAGCCCCGGTGGGGCCCTCTACGAGCAGTACTTC
CASSPGGALYEQYF
>TRBV19|NA|NA|TRBJ1-1
TGTGCCAGTAGCCCCCTAGGACAGCCTATTGAAGCTTTCTTT
CASSPLGQPIEAFF
>TRBV5-4|TRBD1|NA|TRBJ2-1
TGTGCCAGCAGGCCCGGGACAGGGGGCATCTACAATGAGCAGTTCTTC
CASRPGTGGIYNEQFF
>TRBV27|NA|NA|TRBJ2-3
TGTGCCAGCAGTTCACGTCTGCGGGGGCACACAGATACGCAGTATTTT
CASSSRLRGHTDTQYF
>TRBV19|TRBD1|NA|TRBJ1-4
TGTGCCAGTAACAGGGGTCGGGAAAAACTGTTTTTT
CASNRGREKLFF
>TRBV9|TRBD1|once|TRBJ2-7
TGTGCCAGCAGCGTGGGACAGGGAGTTTCCTACGAGCAGTACTTC
CASSVGQGVSYEQYF
>TRBV5-1|NA|NA|TRBJ1-4
TGCGCCAGCAGCTTGGACAGGATAAATGAAAAACTGTTTTTT
CASSLDRINEKLFF
>TRBV20-1|NA|NA|TRBJ2-2
TGCAGTGCTAGAGATTTAGAGGAGCTGTTTTTT
CSARDLEELFF
>TRBV6-2/TRBV6-3|TRBD1|few|TRBJ1-2
TGTGCCAGCAGCCCCTTGGCAGGGGGCTTCGGCTACACCTTC
CASSPLAGGFGYTF
>TRBV6-5|NA|NA|TRBJ1-2
TGTGCCAGCAGTCCCAGGCCCGTGGACTATGGCTACACCTTC
CASSPRPVDYGYTF
>TRBV19|NA|NA|TRBJ2-1
TGTGCCAGTAGCCCCTGGGGCGGCACCTACAATGAGCAGTTCTTC
CASSPWGGTYNEQFF
>TRBV18|TRBD1|NA|TRBJ1-4
TGTGCCAGCTCACCAGGACAGGGAATATTGACTAATGAAAAACTGTTTTTT
CASSPGQGILTNEKLFF
>TRBV7-9|TRBD1|NA|TRBJ2-2
TGTGCCAGCAGCCCGCGCGGACAGGGAGCCGGGGAGCTGTTTTTT
CASSPRGQGAGELFF
>TRBV10-3|TRBD1|NA|TRBJ1-4
TGTGCCATAGGACAGGGGGGTAATGAAAAACTGTTTTTT
CAIGQGGNEKLFF
>TRBV5-4|TRBD1|once|TRBJ2-3
TGTGCCAGCAGCGAGGGGACAGGGTGGGCAGATACGCAGTATTTT
CASSEGTGWADTQYF
>TRBV2|TRBD2|NA|TRBJ2-1
TGTGCCAGCAGTGGCGGGGGAGGTGAGCAGTTCTTC
CASSGGGGEQFF
>TRBV2|NA|NA|TRBJ2-2
TGTGCCAGCACCCCAAAGGGGATTACCGGGGAGCTGTTTTTT
CASTPKGITGELFF
>TRBV5-4|TRBD1|NA|TRBJ1-1
TGTGCCAGCAGCTTGGCACAGGGGGGGGACACTGAAGCTTTCTTT
CASSLAQGGDTEAFF
>TRBV29-1|NA|NA|TRBJ2-6
TGCAGCGTTGAGAGCGGGGCCAACGTCCTGACTTTC
CSVESGANVLTF
>TRBV5-1|TRBD1|NA|TRBJ2-7
TGCGCCAGCAGCCAATTAACGGGACAGGGGAGCTCCGAGCAGTACTTC
CASSQLTGQGSSEQYF
>TRBV6-5|NA|once|TRBJ2-6
TGTGCCAGCAGTTACCGTGTAACTGGGGCCAACGTCCTGACTTTC
CASSYRVTGANVLTF
>TRBV19|TRBD1|NA|TRBJ2-6
TGTGCCAGTAGTACCATACAGGGGGCGTCGACTGGGGCCAACGTCCTGACTTTC
CASSTIQGASTGANVLTF
>TRBV11-2|NA|NA|TRBJ1-5
TGTGCCAGCAGCCCCCGGGGGCAGCCCCAGCATTTT
CASSPRGQPQHF
>TRBV3-1/TRBV3-2|NA|NA|TRBJ2-2
TGTGCCAGCAGCCAAGATCGCAGGAACACCGGGGAGCTGTTTTTT
CASSQDRRNTGELFF
>TRBV12-3/TRBV12-4|NA|once|TRBJ1-5
TGTGCCAGCAGTTTAGCTGGGAGTCAGCCCCAGCATTTT
CASSLAGSQPQHF
>TRBV5-1|NA|NA|TRBJ1-4
TGCGCCAGCAGCTCGGACAGACCCAATGAAAAACTGTTTTTT
CASSSDRPNEKLFF
>TRBV30|NA|NA|TRBJ2-1
TGTGCCTGGAGGGCTGACAGAAATGAGCAGTTCTTC
CAWRADRNEQFF
>TRBV19|NA|once|TRBJ2-7
TGTGCCAGTAGACCTACGGGGGATCGGGACGAGCAGTACTTC
CASRPTGDRDEQYF
>TRBV5-8|NA|NA|TRBJ1-5
TGTGCCAGCAGCTTAGGGGGTAGGGGTCAGCCCCAGCATTTT
CASSLGGRGQPQHF